The rows below give T cell receptor beta chains drawn from one sample of a study of cytomegalovirus exposure and HLA in healthy donors. Repertoires were generated with immunoSEQ multiplex PCR, while TCRdb's copy carries only in-frame clones and drops some. The specimen's table records 60,000 to 70,000 clones. The sequenced sample consisted of PBMCs. The receptors stem from a boy younger than 18 in good health and CMV-seronegative. The CDR3 runs from the conserved cysteine through the conserved F or W. D genes are given only for firm matches.

.,TRBJ2-2,TRBV29-1,TGCAGCGTTGACGACAACAACACCGGGGAGCTGTTTTTT,CSVDDNNTGELFF
.,TRBJ2-7,TRBV11-2,TGTGCCAGCAGCTTTAACTTAGGGGATCACTACGAGCAGTACTTC,CASSFNLGDHYEQYF
.,TRBJ1-5,TRBV30,TGTGCCTGGAGTGACCTCGGGACTCCAGGACGGCCCCAGCATTTT,CAWSDLGTPGRPQHF
TRBD2,TRBJ2-1,TRBV19,TGTGCCAGTAGTTTGAGCGGGGACCCCTACAATGAGCAGTTCTTC,CASSLSGDPYNEQFF
TRBD2,TRBJ2-5,TRBV2,TGTGCCAGCAGTGGCCCTAGCGGGAGGGAGACCCAGTACTTC,CASSGPSGRETQYF
.,TRBJ1-1,TRBV5-6,TGTGCCAGCAGCTTGGAGCAGGCTCCGGTCACTGAAGCTTTCTTT,CASSLEQAPVTEAFF
.,TRBJ1-4,TRBV5-5,TGTGCCAGCAGCTTGGGACAGAACTCCGAAAAACTGTTTTTT,CASSLGQNSEKLFF
TRBD1,TRBJ2-2,TRBV30,TGTGCCTGGATGGACAGGGGGGCCGGGGAGCTGTTTTTT,CAWMDRGAGELFF
.,TRBJ2-7,TRBV11-3,TGTGCCAGCAGCTTTTCTGGGACTGACGAGCAGTACTTC,CASSFSGTDEQYF
TRBD1,TRBJ2-5,TRBV11-2,TGTGCCAGCAGCACCAAAGAGACAGGGAGAGTAGAGACCCAGTACTTC,CASSTKETGRVETQYF
TRBD2,TRBJ2-7,TRBV27,TGTGCCAGCAGTTTATCGACTAGCGGGAGGGACGAGCAGTACTTC,CASSLSTSGRDEQYF
TRBD1,TRBJ1-2,TRBV7-2,TGTGCCAGCACCGGGGTAGGACAGGGTACTGGCTACACCTTC,CASTGVGQGTGYTF
TRBD1,TRBJ2-5,TRBV10-1,TGCGCCAGCAGTGAGGGGACAGGGGGCTGGGAGACCCAGTACTTC,CASSEGTGGWETQYF
TRBD1,TRBJ2-5,TRBV29-1,TGCAGCGTTGAGTTGGGACAGGGAAGTACTGAGCAGTACTTC,CSVELGQGSTEQYF
TRBD1,TRBJ1-4,TRBV7-9,TGTGCCAGCATGGGCGGACAGGGCGGTGAAAAACTGTTTTTT,CASMGGQGGEKLFF
.,TRBJ2-2,TRBV5-4,TGTGCCAGCAGCCTGGATTATTCGGTAGCGGCGAACACCGGGGAGCTGTTTTTT,CASSLDYSVAANTGELFF
TRBD1,TRBJ2-7,TRBV9,TGTGCCAGCAGCGCCCGGACAGGGGAATACGAGCAGTACTTC,CASSARTGEYEQYF
.,TRBJ1-5,TRBV29-1,TGCAGCGTGAGCGAGGGAGCTAATCAGCCCCAGCATTTT,CSVSEGANQPQHF
.,TRBJ1-2,TRBV19,TGTGCCAGTAGTCCGGGGACTGGCTATGGCTACACCTTC,CASSPGTGYGYTF
TRBD1,TRBJ1-2,TRBV29-1,TGCAGCGTCGAGGCAGGGGGCGCTTCTGGCTACACCTTC,CSVEAGGASGYTF
TRBD2,TRBJ2-1,TRBV4-3,TGCGCCAGCAGCCAACTTCTAGCGGGAACCTCCGACAATGAGCAGTTCTTC,CASSQLLAGTSDNEQFF
TRBD2,TRBJ2-1,TRBV19,TGTGCCAGTAGCGGACTAGCGGGAGCTGAGCAGTTCTTC,CASSGLAGAEQFF
.,TRBJ2-2,TRBV30,TGTGCCTGGATTAGAGGGAACACCGGGGAGCTGTTTTTT,CAWIRGNTGELFF
TRBD1,TRBJ1-2,TRBV18,TGTGCCAGCTCACCACCAATATGGGACAGGGGAACCTATGGCTACACCTTC,CASSPPIWDRGTYGYTF
.,TRBJ2-7,TRBV4-3,TGCGCCAGCAGCCCGTCCCTTCGGGGAGCCTCCCACGAGCAGTACTTC,CASSPSLRGASHEQYF
TRBD2,TRBJ2-5,TRBV7-9,TGTGCCAGCAGCGTAATATCTCCTAGCGGGGGGTATCAAGACACCCAGTACTTC,CASSVISPSGGYQDTQYF
TRBD1,TRBJ1-5,TRBV5-1,TGCGCCAGCAGCTCCGGGACAGGGAATCAGCCCCAGCATTTT,CASSSGTGNQPQHF
TRBD2,TRBJ2-7,TRBV14,TGTGCCAGCAGCCAAGGCCACCCCGATGGACTAGCGGGAAGCGAGCAGTACTTC,CASSQGHPDGLAGSEQYF
.,TRBJ1-1,TRBV7-2,TGTGCCAGCAGCTTAGCACTTTCTGAAGCTTTCTTT,CASSLALSEAFF
.,TRBJ1-5,TRBV7-9,TGTGCCAGCAGCTTAAACGAGAATAGCAATCAGCCCCAGCATTTT,CASSLNENSNQPQHF
TRBD1,TRBJ2-3,TRBV18,TGTGCCAGCTCACCCTTGGACCCAGGGGGCCGCACAGATACGCAGTATTTT,CASSPLDPGGRTDTQYF
.,TRBJ2-4,TRBV9,TGTGCCAGCAGCCGCGAGGGCACCAAAAACATTCAGTACTTC,CASSREGTKNIQYF
TRBD2,TRBJ2-1,TRBV28,TGTGCCAGCAGTCCACCCCTCGGGGGGAGCTCCTACAATGAGCAGTTCTTC,CASSPPLGGSSYNEQFF
.,TRBJ2-7,TRBV7-2,TGTGCCAGCAGCCCTAGGACCTACGAGCAGTACTTC,CASSPRTYEQYF
TRBD2,TRBJ2-4,TRBV19,TGTGCCAGTAGTATAGGTGCGGGGGGGAAAAACATTCAGTACTTC,CASSIGAGGKNIQYF
TRBD1,TRBJ2-3,TRBV5-4,TGTGCCAGCAGCTTGGCAGGGGGACCCACAGATACGCAGTATTTT,CASSLAGGPTDTQYF
.,TRBJ1-2,TRBV5-1,TGCGCCAGCAGCTTGGAGCAGGGGCGAAGGGGTGGCTACACCTTC,CASSLEQGRRGGYTF
.,TRBJ2-4,TRBV2,TGTGCCAGCAGTGAGTCCACCCTACTAGCCAAAAACATTCAGTACTTC,CASSESTLLAKNIQYF
.,TRBJ1-4,TRBV5-4,TGTGCCAGCCGACCACAGGGCCCGAATGAAAAACTGTTTTTT,CASRPQGPNEKLFF
TRBD1,TRBJ2-7,TRBV6-5,TGTGCCAGCAGTTACGGGACAGGGGCCGCCTACGAGCAGTACTTC,CASSYGTGAAYEQYF
.,TRBJ2-7,TRBV7-9,TGTGCCAGCAGCGAGTACAGCTACGAGCAGTACTTC,CASSEYSYEQYF
TRBD1,TRBJ2-7,TRBV2,TGTGCCAGCAGCGTTGACAGGGGGCGCATAACGAGGGAGCAGTACTTC,CASSVDRGRITREQYF
.,TRBJ2-2,TRBV19,TGTGCCAGTAGTATAGCACTCACCACCGGGGAGCTGTTTTTT,CASSIALTTGELFF